This T cell receptor (beta chain) was obtained from a study of control samples from healthy donors and cancer patients. The table came from immunoSEQ multiplex PCR; TCRdb's copy has only in-frame clones and leaves some out. This table has around 180,000 clones, around 94% appearing once. CDR3 length: 13 residues. V dropped 0 bases and J dropped 7 bases, with 7 bases sitting between them. CDR1 is SGHAT, CDR2 FQNNGV, per germline. The chain combines TRBV11-2 with TRBJ1-5, with D possibly being TRBD1 (6 bases). The sequenced sample consisted of blood. The source of this sequence is a woman under 30 in good health. In DNA form, the CDR3 reads TGTGCCAGCAGCTTAGACAGGGGCCAGCCCCAGCATTTT. Amino acid sequence: CASSLDRGQPQHF. Using reference TRBV11-2 and TRBJ1-5 for the parts outside the CDR3, the full variable domain is EAGVAQSPRYKIIEKRQSVAFWCNPISGHATLYWYQQILGQGPKLLIQFQNNGVVDDSQLPKDRFSAERLKGVDSTLKIQPAKLEDSAVYLCASSLDRGQPQHFGDGTRLSIL.